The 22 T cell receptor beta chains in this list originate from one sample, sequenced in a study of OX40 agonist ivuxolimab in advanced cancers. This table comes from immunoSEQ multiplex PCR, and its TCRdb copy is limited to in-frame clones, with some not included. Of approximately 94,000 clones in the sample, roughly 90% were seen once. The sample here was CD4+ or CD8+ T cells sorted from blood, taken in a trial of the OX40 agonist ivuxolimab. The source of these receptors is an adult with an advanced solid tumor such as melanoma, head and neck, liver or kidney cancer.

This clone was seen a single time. Written as DNA, the CDR3 is TGTGCCAGCAGCTTTCTCCCGGGTGAGCAGTTCTTC. Amino acid sequence: CASSFLPGEQFF. V and J are TRBV7-2 and TRBJ2-1; D not resolved. V shed 3 bases and J shed 9 bases, with 9 bases lying between them. CDR3 length: 12 residues. Germline CDR1 reads SGHTA; CDR2 reads FQGNSA. The full variable domain, with the rest looked up from reference TRBV7-2 and TRBJ2-1, is GAGVSQSPSNKVTEKGKDVELRCDPISGHTALYWYRQSLGQGLEFLIYFQGNSAPDKSGLPSDRFSAERTGGSVSTLTIQRTQQEDSAVYLCASSFLPGEQFFGPGTRLTVL.

The CDR3 nucleotides read TGTGCCAGCAGTTCGACGGCAGGATCGGCAGCGGTCGGAAATGAGCAGTTCTTC. This codes for CASSSTAGSAAVGNEQFF. The chain employs TRBV7-9 and TRBJ2-1; the D gene is possibly TRBD2 (5 bases). The germline V gene encodes CDR1 SEHNR and CDR2 FQNEAQ (reference sequence). This CDR3 has 18 residues. V was trimmed by 6 bases and J by 7 bases, leaving 28 bases between them.

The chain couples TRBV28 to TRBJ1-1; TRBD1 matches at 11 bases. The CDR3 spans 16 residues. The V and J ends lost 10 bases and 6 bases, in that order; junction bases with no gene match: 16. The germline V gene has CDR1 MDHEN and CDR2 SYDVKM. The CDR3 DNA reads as TGTGCCATCACCCAGGGGACAGGGGGTTGGGTGTCTGAAGCTTTCTTT. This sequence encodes CAITQGTGGWVSEAFF.

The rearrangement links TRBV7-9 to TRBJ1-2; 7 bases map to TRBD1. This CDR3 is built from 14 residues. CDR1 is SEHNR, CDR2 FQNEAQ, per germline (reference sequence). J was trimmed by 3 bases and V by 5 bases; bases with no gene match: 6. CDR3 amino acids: CASSLGQSYYGYTF. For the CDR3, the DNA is TGTGCCAGCAGCCTGGGACAGTCTTACTATGGCTACACCTTC.

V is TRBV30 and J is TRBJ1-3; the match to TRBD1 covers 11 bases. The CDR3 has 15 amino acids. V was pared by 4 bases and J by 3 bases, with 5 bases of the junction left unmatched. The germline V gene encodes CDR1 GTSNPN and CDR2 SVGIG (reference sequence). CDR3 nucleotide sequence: TGTGCCTGGACCATGGACAGGGGGCTTGGAAACACCATATATTTT. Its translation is CAWTMDRGLGNTIYF.

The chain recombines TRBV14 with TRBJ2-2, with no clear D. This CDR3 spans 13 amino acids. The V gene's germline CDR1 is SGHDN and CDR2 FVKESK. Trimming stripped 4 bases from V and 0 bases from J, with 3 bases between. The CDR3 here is CASSLTNTGELFF. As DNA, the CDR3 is TGTGCCAGCAGCCTCACGAACACCGGGGAGCTGTTTTTT.

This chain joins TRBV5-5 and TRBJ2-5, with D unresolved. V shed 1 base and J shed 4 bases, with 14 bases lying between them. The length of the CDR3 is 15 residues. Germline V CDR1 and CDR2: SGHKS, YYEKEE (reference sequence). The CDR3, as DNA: TGTGCCAGCAGCTTGTCAACGGGTCGTGGAGAGACCCAGTACTTC. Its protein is CASSLSTGRGETQYF.

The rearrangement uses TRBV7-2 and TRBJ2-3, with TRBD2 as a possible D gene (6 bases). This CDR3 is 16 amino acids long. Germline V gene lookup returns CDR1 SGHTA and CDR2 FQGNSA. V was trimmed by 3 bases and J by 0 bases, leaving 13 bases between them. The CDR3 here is CASSFVRLASTDTQYF. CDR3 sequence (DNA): TGTGCCAGCAGCTTCGTCCGTCTAGCGAGCACAGATACGCAGTATTTT. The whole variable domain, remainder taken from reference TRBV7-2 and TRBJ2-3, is GAGVSQSPSNKVTEKGKDVELRCDPISGHTALYWYRQSLGQGLEFLIYFQGNSAPDKSGLPSDRFSAERTGGSVSTLTIQRTQQEDSAVYLCASSFVRLASTDTQYFGPGTRLTVL.

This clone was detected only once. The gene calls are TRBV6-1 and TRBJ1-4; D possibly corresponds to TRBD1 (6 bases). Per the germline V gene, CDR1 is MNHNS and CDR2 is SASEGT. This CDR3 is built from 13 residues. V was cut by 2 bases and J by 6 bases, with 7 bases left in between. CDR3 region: CASSETGYEKLFF. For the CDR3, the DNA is TGTGCCAGCAGTGAAACAGGGTATGAAAAACTGTTTTTT.

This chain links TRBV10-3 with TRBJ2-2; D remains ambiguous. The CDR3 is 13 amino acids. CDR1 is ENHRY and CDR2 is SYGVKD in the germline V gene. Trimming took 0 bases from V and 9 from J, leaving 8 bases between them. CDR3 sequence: CAISESGIRELFF. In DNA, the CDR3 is TGTGCCATCAGTGAGTCGGGGATTCGGGAGCTGTTTTTT.

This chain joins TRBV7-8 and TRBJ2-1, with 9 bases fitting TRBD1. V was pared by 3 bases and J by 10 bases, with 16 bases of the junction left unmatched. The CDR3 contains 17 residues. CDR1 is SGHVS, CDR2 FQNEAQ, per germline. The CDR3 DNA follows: TGTGCCAGCAGCTTGATACAGGGGGCGCGATTAGGTGTCGAGCAGTTCTTC. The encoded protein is CASSLIQGARLGVEQFF.

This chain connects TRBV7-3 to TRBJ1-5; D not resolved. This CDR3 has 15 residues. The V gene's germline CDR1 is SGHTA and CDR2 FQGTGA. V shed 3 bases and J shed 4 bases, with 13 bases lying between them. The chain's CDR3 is CASSFWEVRNQPQHF. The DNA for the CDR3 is TGTGCCAGCAGCTTCTGGGAGGTTAGGAATCAGCCCCAGCATTTT.

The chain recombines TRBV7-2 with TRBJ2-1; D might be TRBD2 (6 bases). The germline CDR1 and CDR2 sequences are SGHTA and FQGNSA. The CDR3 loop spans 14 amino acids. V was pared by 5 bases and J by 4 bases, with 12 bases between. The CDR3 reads CASSPGDSYNEQFF. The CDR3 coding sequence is TGTGCCAGCAGCCCCGGGGACTCATACAATGAGCAGTTCTTC.

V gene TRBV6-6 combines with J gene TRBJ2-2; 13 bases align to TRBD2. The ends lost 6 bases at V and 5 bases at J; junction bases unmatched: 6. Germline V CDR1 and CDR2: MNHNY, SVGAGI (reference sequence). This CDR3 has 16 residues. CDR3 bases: TGTGCCAGCAGCCGGACTAGCGGGAGAGGGACCGGGGAGCTGTTTTTT. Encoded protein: CASSRTSGRGTGELFF.

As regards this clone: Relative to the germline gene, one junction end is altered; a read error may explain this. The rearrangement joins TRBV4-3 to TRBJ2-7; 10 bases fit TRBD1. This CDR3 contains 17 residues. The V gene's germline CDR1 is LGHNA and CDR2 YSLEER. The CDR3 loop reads CASSPYPPGTGAYEQYF. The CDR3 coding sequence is TGCGCCAGTAGCCCCTACCCCCCGGGGACAGGGGCCTACGAGCAGTACTTC.

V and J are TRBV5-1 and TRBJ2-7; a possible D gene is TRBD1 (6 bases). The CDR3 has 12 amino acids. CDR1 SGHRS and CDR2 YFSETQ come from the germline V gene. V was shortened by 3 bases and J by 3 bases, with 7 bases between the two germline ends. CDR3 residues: CASSSDSYEQYF. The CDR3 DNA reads TGCGCCAGCAGCTCGGACAGCTACGAGCAGTACTTC.

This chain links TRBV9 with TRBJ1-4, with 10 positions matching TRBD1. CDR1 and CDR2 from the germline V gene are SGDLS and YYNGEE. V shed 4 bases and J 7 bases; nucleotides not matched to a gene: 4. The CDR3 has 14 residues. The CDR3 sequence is CASSTRQGAEKLFF. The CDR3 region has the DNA TGTGCCAGCAGCACCAGACAGGGGGCTGAAAAACTGTTTTTT.

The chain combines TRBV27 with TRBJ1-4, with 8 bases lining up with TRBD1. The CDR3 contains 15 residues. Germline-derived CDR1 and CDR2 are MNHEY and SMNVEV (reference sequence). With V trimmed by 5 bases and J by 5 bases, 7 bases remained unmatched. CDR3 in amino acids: CASSPWDRLNEKLFF. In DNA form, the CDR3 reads TGTGCCAGCAGTCCATGGGACAGGTTAAATGAAAAACTGTTTTTT. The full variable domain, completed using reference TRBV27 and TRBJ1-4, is EAQVTQNPRYLITVTGKKLTVTCSQNMNHEYMSWYRQDPGLGLRQIYYSMNVEVTDKGDVPEGYKVSRKEKRNFPLILESPSPNQTSLYFCASSPWDRLNEKLFFGSGTQLSVL.

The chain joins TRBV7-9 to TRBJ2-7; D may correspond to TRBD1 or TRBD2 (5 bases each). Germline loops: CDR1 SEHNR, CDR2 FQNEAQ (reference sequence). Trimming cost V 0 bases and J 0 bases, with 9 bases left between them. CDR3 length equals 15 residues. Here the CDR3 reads CASSLALGTSYEQYF. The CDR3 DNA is TGTGCCAGCAGCTTAGCGCTAGGGACCTCCTACGAGCAGTACTTC.

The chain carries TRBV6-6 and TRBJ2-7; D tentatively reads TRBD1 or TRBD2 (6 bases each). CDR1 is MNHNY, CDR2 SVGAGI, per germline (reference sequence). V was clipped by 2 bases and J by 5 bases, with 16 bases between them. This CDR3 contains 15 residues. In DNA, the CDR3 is TGTGCCAGCAGTTACCTTATGTACGGGGGCGACGAGCAGTACTTC. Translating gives CASSYLMYGGDEQYF.

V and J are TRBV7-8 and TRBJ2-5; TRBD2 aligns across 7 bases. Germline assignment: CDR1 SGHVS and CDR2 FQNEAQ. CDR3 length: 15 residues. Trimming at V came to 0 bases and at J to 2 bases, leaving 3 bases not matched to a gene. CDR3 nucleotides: TGTGCCAGCAGCTTAGCTAGGACTAGTCAAGAGACCCAGTACTTC. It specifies CASSLARTSQETQYF.

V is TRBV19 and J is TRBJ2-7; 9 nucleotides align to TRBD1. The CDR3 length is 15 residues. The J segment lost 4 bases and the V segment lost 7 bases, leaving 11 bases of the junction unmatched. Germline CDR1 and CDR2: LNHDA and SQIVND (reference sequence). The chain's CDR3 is CASKNRDRDGYEQYF. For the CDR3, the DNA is TGTGCCAGTAAAAACCGGGACAGGGATGGGTACGAGCAGTACTTC.